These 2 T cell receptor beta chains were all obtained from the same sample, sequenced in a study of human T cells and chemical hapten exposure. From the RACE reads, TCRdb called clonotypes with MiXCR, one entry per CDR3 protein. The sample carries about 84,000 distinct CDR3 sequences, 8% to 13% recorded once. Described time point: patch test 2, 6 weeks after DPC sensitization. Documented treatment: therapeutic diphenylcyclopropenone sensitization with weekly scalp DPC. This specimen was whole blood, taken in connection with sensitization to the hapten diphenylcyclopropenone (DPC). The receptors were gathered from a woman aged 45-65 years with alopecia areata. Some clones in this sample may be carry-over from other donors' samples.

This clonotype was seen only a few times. CDR3 DNA: TGTGCCAGCTCATCTACGGGACAGAGCACAGATACGCAGTATTTT. As protein: CASSSTGQSTDTQYF. The gene calls are TRBV18 and TRBJ2-3; 7 bases are a match to TRBD1. The CDR3 has 15 residues. Germline CDR1 KGHSH, CDR2 LQKENI. The J segment lost 0 bases and the V segment lost 5 bases, leaving 5 bases of the junction unmatched. Variable domain in full (rest from reference TRBV18 and TRBJ2-3): NAGVMQNPRHLVRRRGQEARLRCSPMKGHSHVYWYRQLPEEGLKFMVYLQKENIIDESGMPKERFSAEFPKEGPSILRIQQVVRGDSAAYFCASSSTGQSTDTQYFGPGTRLTVL.

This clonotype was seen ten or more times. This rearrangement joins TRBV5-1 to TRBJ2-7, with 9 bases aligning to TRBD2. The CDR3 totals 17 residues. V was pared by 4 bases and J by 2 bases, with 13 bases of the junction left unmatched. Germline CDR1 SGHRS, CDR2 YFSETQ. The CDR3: CASSGGLAQSRTYEQYF. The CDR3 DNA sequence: TGCGCCAGCAGCGGTGGACTAGCGCAAAGCCGGACCTACGAGCAGTACTTC. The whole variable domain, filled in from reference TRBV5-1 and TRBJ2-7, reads KAGVTQTPRYLIKTRGQQVTLSCSPISGHRSVSWYQQTPGQGLQFLFEYFSETQRNKGNFPGRFSGRQFSNSRSEMNVSTLELGDSALYLCASSGGLAQSRTYEQYFGPGTRLTVT.